This T cell receptor beta chain was sequenced for a study of T-cell reconstitution after alpha-beta-depleted transplantation in children. Findings and caveats of the study: Surviving recipient T cells and thymic progenitors accounted for the high day-60 TCRbeta diversity observed in some patients. From newly produced T cells came most of the T-cell counts and diversity one year after transplant.

At least ten counts were recorded for this clonotype. The antigen is not known. Molecular barcoding with unique molecular identifiers was used for the TCRbeta library. TCRdb passed the PCR reads through MiXCR, listing each CDR3 protein once. Among approximately 500,000 distinct CDR3 sequences, about 10% were seen once, and the ten largest hold roughly 2%. This CDR3 spans 12 amino acids. The trim removed 6 bases at V and 4 bases at J, leaving 2 bases unmatched. Germline loops: CDR1 SNHLY, CDR2 FYNNEI. The genes are TRBV2 and TRBJ2-5, with 7 positions matching TRBD2. This specimen was PBMCs, taken before TCRalphabeta/CD19-depleted stem cell transplant. The TCR comes from a child under 10 years old with inherited bone marrow failure, due to receive a stem cell transplant. The CDR3 region has the DNA TGTGCCAGCAGGATAGCGGGAGAGACCCAGTACTTC. Protein sequence: CASRIAGETQYF.